This TCR beta chain was recorded in a study of blood T cell repertoires in COVID-19. On the study more broadly: Acute and convalescent COVID-19 specimens originated in the United States, Italy and Spain. The cDNA or gDNA used as material had been derived from T cells, B-cell-depleted T cells, or PBMCs.

The CDR3 is 15 amino acids. CDR1 SNHLY and CDR2 FYNNEI come from the germline V gene. J gave up 3 bases and V 6 bases, and 9 bases lay outside the gene matches. In the original analysis: Using reference gene primer amplification, nucleated cell counts were estimated. Method: immunoSEQ multiplex PCR; TCRdb's copy keeps in-frame clones and lacks some. V, J and clone size are those of that table, while D and trimming were read from the DNA. The table records approximately 290,000 clones, over 75% of them present only once. This sequence was found in a woman aged 60 to 75 with acute or convalescent COVID-19. Input material: peripheral blood. The chain couples TRBV2 to TRBJ1-1, with 8 bases lining up with TRBD1. The CDR3 sequence is CASRVQGVGDTEAFF. As DNA, the CDR3 is TGTGCCAGCAGGGTACAGGGGGTGGGGGACACTGAAGCTTTCTTT.